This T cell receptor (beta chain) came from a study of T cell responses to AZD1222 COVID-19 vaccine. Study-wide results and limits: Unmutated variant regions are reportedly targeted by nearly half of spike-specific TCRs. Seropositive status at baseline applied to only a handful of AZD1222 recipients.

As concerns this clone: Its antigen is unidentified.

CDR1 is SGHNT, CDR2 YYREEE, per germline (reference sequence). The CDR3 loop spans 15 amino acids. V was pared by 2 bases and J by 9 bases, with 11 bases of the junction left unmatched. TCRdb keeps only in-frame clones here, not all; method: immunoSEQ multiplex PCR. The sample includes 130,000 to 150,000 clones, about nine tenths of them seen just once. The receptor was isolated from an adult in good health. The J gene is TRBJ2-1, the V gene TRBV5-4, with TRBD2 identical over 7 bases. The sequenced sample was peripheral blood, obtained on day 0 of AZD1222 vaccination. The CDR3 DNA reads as TGTGCCAGCAGCTTTGGCTGGGGGGGGTTCGGTGAGCAGTTCTTC. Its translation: CASSFGWGGFGEQFF.